This T cell receptor (beta chain) originates from a study of a mutant IDH1 vaccine in newly diagnosed glioma. Across the whole study: Treated patients had a mean age of roughly 44 years and a sex split that was approximately 62% male and about 40% female.

Germline V CDR1 and CDR2: SQVTM, ANQGSEA. Between the trimmed V and J ends, which lost 4 bases and 2 bases, there was a span of 8 bases. The CDR3 runs to 12 residues. The assay was immunoSEQ multiplex PCR, and TCRdb's table has in-frame clones only and misses some. Of 35,000 to 45,000 clones listed, about four fifths are singletons. This clone was seen only a few times. Antigen unknown. Findings and caveats of the study: The study observed vaccine-induced immune responses in more than 80% of patients. The authors found pseudoprogression apparently unrelated to changes in top peripheral T cell clonotypes.

Time point defined: week 5, during vaccination. Every vaccination contained 300 ug of the mutant IDH1 20-mer peptide and was paired with topical imiquimod. Patients carried new grade 3 or 4 IDH1-mutant astrocytomas lacking nuclear ATRX. The sequence came from a man aged 50-59 years with glioma. This chain uses TRBV29-1 with TRBJ1-1; D possibly corresponds to TRBD1 (6 bases). The source material was PBMCs, sampled from a glioma patient whose treatment included an IDH1 peptide vaccine. As DNA, the CDR3 is TGCAGCGTTGTCGGGGGCAACACTGAAGCTTTCTTT. It specifies CSVVGGNTEAFF. The full variable domain, with the rest looked up from reference TRBV29-1 and TRBJ1-1, is SAVISQKPSRDICQRGTSLTIQCQVDSQVTMMFWYRQQPGQSLTLIATANQGSEATYESGFVIDKFPISRPNLTFSTLTVSNMSPEDSSIYLCSVVGGNTEAFFGQGTRLTVV.